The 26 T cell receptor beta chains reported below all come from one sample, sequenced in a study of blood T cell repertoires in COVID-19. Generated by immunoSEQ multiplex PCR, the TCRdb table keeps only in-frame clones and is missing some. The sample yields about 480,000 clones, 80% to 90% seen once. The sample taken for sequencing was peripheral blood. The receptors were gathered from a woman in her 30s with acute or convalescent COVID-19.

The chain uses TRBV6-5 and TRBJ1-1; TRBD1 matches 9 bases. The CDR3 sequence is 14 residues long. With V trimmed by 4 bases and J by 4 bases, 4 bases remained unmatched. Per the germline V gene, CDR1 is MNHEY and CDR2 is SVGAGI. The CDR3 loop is CASSSGTGRTEAFF. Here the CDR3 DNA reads TGTGCCAGCAGTTCGGGGACAGGGCGCACTGAAGCTTTCTTT.

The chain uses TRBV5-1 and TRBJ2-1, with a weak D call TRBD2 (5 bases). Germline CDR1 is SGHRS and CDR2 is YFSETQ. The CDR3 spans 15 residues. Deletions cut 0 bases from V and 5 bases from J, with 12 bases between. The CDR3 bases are TGCGCCAGCAGCTTGGTCGGAGGCCAAGACAATGAGCAGTTCTTC. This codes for CASSLVGGQDNEQFF.

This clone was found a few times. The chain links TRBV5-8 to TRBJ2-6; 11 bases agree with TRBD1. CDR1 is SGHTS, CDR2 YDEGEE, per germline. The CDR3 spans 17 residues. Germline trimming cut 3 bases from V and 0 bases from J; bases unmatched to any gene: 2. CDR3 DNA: TGTGCCAGCAGCTCCGGACAGGGGGCCTCTGGGGCCAACGTCCTGACTTTC. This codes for CASSSGQGASGANVLTF. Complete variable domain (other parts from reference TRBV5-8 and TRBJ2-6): EAGVTQSPTHLIKTRGQQATLRCSPISGHTSVYWYQQALGLGLQFLLWYDEGEERNRGNFPPRFSGRQFPNYSSELNVNALELEDSALYLCASSSGQGASGANVLTFGAGSRLTVL.

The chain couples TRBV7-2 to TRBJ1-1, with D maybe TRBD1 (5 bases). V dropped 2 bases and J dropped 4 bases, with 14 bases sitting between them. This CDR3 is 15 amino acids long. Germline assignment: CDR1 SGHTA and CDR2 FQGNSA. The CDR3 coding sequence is TGTGCCAGCAGCTTACACACGGGACTGGGCACTGAAGCTTTCTTT. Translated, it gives CASSLHTGLGTEAFF.

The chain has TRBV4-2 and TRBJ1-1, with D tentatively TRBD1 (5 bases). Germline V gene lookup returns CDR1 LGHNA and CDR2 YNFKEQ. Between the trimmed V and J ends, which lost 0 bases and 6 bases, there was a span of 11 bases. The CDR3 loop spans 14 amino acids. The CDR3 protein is CASSQDLETAEAFF. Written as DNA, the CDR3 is TGTGCCAGCAGCCAAGATTTGGAGACAGCTGAAGCTTTCTTT.

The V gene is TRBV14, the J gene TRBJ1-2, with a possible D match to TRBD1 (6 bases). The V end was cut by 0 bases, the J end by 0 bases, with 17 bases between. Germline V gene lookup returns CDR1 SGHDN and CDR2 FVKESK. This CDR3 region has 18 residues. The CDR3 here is CASSQDRGRGEPNYGYTF. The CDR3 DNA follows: TGTGCCAGCAGCCAAGACCGGGGCAGGGGAGAGCCTAACTATGGCTACACCTTC.

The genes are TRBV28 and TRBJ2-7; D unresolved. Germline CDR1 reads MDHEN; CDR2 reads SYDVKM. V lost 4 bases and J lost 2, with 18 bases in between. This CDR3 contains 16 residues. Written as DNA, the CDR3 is TGTGCCAGCAGTTGGGTTGGCAGGCCGAAAACCTACGAGCAGTACTTC. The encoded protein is CASSWVGRPKTYEQYF.

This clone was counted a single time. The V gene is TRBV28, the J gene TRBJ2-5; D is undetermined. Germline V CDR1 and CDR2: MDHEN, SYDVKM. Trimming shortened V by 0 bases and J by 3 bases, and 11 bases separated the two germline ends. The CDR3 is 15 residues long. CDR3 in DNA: TGTGCCAGCAGTTTATGGAAAACCTCTAAAGAGACCCAGTACTTC. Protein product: CASSLWKTSKETQYF.

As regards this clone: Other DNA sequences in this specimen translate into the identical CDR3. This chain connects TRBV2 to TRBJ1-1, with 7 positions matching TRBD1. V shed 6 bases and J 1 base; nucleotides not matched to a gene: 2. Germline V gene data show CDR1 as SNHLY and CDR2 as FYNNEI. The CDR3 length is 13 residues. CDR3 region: CASRGQRNTEAFF. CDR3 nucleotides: TGTGCCAGCAGGGGACAGAGGAACACTGAAGCTTTCTTT.

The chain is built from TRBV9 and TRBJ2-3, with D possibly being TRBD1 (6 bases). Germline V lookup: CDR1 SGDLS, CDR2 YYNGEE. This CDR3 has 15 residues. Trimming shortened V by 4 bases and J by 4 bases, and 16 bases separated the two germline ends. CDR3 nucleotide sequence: TGTGCCAGCAGCCCACCCTCAGGGGACCCAGATACGCAGTATTTT. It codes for CASSPPSGDPDTQYF. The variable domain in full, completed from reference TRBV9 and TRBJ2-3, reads DSGVTQTPKHLITATGQRVTLRCSPRSGDLSVYWYQQSLDQGLQFLIQYYNGEERAKGNILERFSAQQFPDLHSELNLSSLELGDSALYFCASSPPSGDPDTQYFGPGTRLTVL.

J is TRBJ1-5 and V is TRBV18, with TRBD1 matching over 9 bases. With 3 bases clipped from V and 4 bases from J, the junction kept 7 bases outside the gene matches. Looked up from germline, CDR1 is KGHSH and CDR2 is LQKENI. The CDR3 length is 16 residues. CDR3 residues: CASSPGPGQGNQPQHF. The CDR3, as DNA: TGTGCCAGCTCACCGGGGCCGGGACAGGGAAATCAGCCCCAGCATTTT.

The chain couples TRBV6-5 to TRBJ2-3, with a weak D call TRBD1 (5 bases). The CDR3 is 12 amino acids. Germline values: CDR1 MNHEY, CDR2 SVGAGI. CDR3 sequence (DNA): TGTGGAGTTCAGGGTATTACAGATACGCAGTATTTT. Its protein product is CGVQGITDTQYF.

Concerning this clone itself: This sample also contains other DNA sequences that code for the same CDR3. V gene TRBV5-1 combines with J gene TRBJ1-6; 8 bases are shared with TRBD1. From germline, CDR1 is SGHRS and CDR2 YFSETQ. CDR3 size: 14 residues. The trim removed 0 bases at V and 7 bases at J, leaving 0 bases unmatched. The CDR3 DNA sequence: TGCGCCAGCAGCTTGGACAGGGGGAATTCACCCCTCCACTTT. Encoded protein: CASSLDRGNSPLHF. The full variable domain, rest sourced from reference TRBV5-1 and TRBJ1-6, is KAGVTQTPRYLIKTRGQQVTLSCSPISGHRSVSWYQQTPGQGLQFLFEYFSETQRNKGNFPGRFSGRQFSNSRSEMNVSTLELGDSALYLCASSLDRGNSPLHFGNGTRLTVT.

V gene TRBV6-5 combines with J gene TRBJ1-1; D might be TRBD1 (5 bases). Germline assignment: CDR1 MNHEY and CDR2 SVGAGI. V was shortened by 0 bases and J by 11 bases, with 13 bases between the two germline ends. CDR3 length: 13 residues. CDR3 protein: CASSYSFQGLAFF. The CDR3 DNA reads TGTGCCAGCAGTTACTCTTTCCAGGGTCTCGCTTTCTTT.

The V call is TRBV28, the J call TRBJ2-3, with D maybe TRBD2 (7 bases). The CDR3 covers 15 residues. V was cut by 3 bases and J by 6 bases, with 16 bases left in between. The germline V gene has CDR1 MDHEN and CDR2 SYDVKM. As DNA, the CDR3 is TGTGCCAGCAGTTTCTCAACCGGGGGGCCGGATACGCAGTATTTT. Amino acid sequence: CASSFSTGGPDTQYF. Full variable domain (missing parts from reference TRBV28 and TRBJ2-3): DVKVTQSSRYLVKRTGEKVFLECVQDMDHENMFWYRQDPGLGLRLIYFSYDVKMKEKGDIPEGYSVSREKKERFSLILESASTNQTSMYLCASSFSTGGPDTQYFGPGTRLTVL.

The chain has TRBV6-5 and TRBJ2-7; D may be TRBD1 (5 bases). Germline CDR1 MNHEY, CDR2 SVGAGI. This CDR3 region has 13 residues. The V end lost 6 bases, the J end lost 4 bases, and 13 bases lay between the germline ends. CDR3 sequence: CASRNPDSYEQYF. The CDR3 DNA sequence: TGTGCCAGCAGGAACCCTGACAGTTACGAGCAGTACTTC.

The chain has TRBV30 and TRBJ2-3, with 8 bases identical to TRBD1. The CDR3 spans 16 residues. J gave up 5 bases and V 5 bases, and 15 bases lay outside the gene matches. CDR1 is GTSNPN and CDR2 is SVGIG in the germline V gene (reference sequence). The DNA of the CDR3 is TGTGCCTGGGGGGGCGGGACAGGTCTGACGGGAGATACGCAGTATTTT. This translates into CAWGGGTGLTGDTQYF.

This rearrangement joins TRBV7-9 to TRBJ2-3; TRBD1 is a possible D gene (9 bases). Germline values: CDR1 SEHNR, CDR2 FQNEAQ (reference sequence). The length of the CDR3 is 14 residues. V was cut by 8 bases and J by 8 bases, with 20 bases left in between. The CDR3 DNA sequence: TGTGCCAGCGGTCGACAGGGGGGGACTAGTACGCAGTATTTT. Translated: CASGRQGGTSTQYF.

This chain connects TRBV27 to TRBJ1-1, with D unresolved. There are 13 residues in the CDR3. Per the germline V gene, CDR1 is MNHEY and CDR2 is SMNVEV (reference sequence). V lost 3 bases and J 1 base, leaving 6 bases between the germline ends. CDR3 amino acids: CASSLETNTEAFF. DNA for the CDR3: TGTGCCAGCAGTTTGGAGACGAACACTGAAGCTTTCTTT.

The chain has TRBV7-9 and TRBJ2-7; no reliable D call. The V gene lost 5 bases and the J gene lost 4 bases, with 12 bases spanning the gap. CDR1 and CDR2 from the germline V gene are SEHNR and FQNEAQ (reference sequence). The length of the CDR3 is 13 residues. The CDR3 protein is CASSRVTPYEQYF. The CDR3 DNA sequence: TGTGCCAGCAGCCGAGTCACCCCGTACGAGCAGTACTTC.

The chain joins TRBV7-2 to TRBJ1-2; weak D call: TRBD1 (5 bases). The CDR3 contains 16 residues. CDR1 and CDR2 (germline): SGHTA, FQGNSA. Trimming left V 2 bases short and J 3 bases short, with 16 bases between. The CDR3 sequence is CASSLLGGRGDYGYTF. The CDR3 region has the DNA TGTGCCAGCAGCTTATTGGGTGGCCGGGGGGACTATGGCTACACCTTC. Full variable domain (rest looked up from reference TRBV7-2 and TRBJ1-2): GAGVSQSPSNKVTEKGKDVELRCDPISGHTALYWYRQSLGQGLEFLIYFQGNSAPDKSGLPSDRFSAERTGGSVSTLTIQRTQQEDSAVYLCASSLLGGRGDYGYTFGSGTRLTVV.

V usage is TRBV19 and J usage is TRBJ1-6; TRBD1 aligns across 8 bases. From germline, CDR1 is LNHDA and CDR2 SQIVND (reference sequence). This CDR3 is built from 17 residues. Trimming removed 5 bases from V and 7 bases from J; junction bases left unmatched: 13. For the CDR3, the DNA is TGTGCCAGTAGTCCAAGGTCCGGGACAGGATGGAATTCACCCCTCCACTTT. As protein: CASSPRSGTGWNSPLHF.

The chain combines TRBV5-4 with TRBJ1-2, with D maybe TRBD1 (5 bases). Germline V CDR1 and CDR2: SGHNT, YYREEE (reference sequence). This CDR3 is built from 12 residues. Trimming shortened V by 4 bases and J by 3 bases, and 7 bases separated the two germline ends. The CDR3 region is CASSQGDYGYTF. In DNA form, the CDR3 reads TGTGCCAGCAGCCAGGGCGACTATGGCTACACCTTC.

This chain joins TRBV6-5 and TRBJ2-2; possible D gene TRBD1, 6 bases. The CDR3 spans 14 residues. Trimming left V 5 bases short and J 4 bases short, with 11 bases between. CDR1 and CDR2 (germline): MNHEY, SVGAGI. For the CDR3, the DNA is TGTGCCAGCAGTCGGGACATGGTCACCGGGGAGCTGTTTTTT. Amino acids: CASSRDMVTGELFF.

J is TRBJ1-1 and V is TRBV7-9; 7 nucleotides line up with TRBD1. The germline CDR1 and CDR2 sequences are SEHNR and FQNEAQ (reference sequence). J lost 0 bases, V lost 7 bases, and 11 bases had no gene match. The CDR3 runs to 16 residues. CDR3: CASTDRRQGLNTEAFF. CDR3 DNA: TGTGCCAGCACCGATCGAAGACAGGGACTGAACACTGAAGCTTTCTTT. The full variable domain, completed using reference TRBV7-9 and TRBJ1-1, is DTGVSQNPRHKITKRGQNVTFRCDPISEHNRLYWYRQTLGQGPEFLTYFQNEAQLEKSRLLSDRFSAERPKGSFSTLEIQRTEQGDSAMYLCASTDRRQGLNTEAFFGQGTRLTVV.

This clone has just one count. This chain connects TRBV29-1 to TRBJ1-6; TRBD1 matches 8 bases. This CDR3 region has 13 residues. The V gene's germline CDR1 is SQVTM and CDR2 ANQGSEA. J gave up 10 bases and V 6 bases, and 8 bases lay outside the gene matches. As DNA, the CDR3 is TGCAGCGTAAAAGACAGGGGTTTGTCACCCCTCCACTTT. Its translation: CSVKDRGLSPLHF.